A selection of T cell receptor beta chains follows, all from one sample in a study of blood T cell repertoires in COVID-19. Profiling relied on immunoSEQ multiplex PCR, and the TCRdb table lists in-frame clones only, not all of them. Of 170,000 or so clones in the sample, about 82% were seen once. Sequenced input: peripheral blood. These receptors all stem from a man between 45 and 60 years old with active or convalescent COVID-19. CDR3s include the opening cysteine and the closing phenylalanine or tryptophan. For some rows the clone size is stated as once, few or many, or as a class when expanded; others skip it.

CASSREAGMNIQYF | 14 | - | TRBV7-6
CASSLGLAGNTGELFF | 16 | once | TRBV7-7
CASSLPRGTGIYNSPLHF | 18 | - | TRBV13
CASSRQAGDTEAFF | 14 | - | TRBV5-5
CASSPTSGGAPGELFF | 16 | - | TRBV7-2
CASSLGQGANSPLHF | 15 | - | TRBV7-9
CASSVSRVNTEAFF | 14 | - | TRBV7-2
CATSIGTGTTGELFF | 15 | - | TRBV15
CASSFGGNQPQHF | 13 | - | TRBV12-3/TRBV12-4
CASSMLLGQDEQYF | 14 | - | TRBV5-1
CAWRTGTSGRENEQFF | 16 | - | TRBV30